Listed here are 26 T cell receptor beta chains from one sample, sequenced in a study of blood T cells in healthy people across ages. A second roughly 6 to 11 cycle PCR used barcoded and J-beta primers. From the 5' RACE reads, TCRdb called clonotypes with MiXCR, one entry per CDR3 protein. The sample has hundreds of thousands of distinct CDR3 sequences, more than 50% seen once. Specimen: blood. The receptors come from a man aged 40-55 years in good health.

The V gene is TRBV28, the J gene TRBJ1-2; D might be TRBD1 (6 bases). V shed 6 bases and J shed 1 base, with 9 bases lying between them. CDR1 and CDR2 (germline): MDHEN, SYDVKM. This CDR3 contains 13 residues. The CDR3 protein is CASRKQGNYGYTF. CDR3 nucleotides: TGTGCCAGCAGGAAACAGGGTAACTATGGCTACACCTTC.

V and J are TRBV10-3 and TRBJ1-6; 8 bases align to TRBD1. This CDR3 is 14 amino acids long. Germline loops: CDR1 ENHRY, CDR2 SYGVKD. V dropped 4 bases and J dropped 8; count of bases not matched to a gene: 4. CDR3 sequence reads: CAISGPGQDSPLHF. CDR3 coding DNA: TGTGCCATCAGTGGCCCGGGACAGGATTCACCCCTCCACTTT.

The V call is TRBV18, the J call TRBJ1-2; the D gene is possibly TRBD1 (5 bases). Germline assignment: CDR1 KGHSH and CDR2 LQKENI. This CDR3 has 16 residues. Trimming cost V 5 bases and J 1 base, with 17 bases left between them. CDR3 region: CASSTYQGNVNYGYTF. The CDR3 nucleotides read TGTGCCAGCTCAACATACCAGGGCAACGTTAACTATGGCTACACCTTC. Together with reference TRBV18 and TRBJ1-2, the CDR3 gives the full variable domain: NAGVMQNPRHLVRRRGQEARLRCSPMKGHSHVYWYRQLPEEGLKFMVYLQKENIIDESGMPKERFSAEFPKEGPSILRIQQVVRGDSAAYFCASSTYQGNVNYGYTFGSGTRLTVV.

This sequence joins TRBV24-1 and TRBJ2-1; TRBD1 matches at 7 bases. The germline CDR1 and CDR2 sequences are KGHDR and SFDVKD. The CDR3 spans 16 residues. J was trimmed by 0 bases and V by 5 bases; bases with no gene match: 6. CDR3 protein: CATSGDSVSSYNEQFF. The CDR3 DNA reads TGTGCCACCAGTGGGGACAGTGTAAGCTCCTACAATGAGCAGTTCTTC.

The chain links TRBV20-1 to TRBJ1-5; 10 bases map to TRBD1. The V and J ends lost 2 bases and 5 bases, in that order; junction bases with no gene match: 6. The germline gives CDR1 DFQATT, CDR2 SNEGSKA (reference sequence). The CDR3 length is 15 residues. Written as DNA, the CDR3 is TGCAGTGCTAGACCGGGACAGGGGTTCCATCAGCCCCAGCATTTT. Its protein product is CSARPGQGFHQPQHF.

Concerning this clonotype itself: The junction and the germline gene differ at one end; a read error may be behind it. The chain recombines TRBV7-3 with TRBJ2-3, with D maybe TRBD2 (6 bases). In germline, CDR1 is SGHTA, CDR2 FQGTGA. CDR3 size: 16 residues. CDR3: CASRLTGTVNTDTQYF. The DNA of the CDR3 is TGTGCCAGCAGATTAACCGGGACTGTCAACACAGATACGCAGTATTTT.

The V call is TRBV7-9, the J call TRBJ2-5, with D possibly TRBD2 on 5 matching bases. The CDR3 spans 12 residues. The germline V gene has CDR1 SEHNR and CDR2 FQNEAQ (reference sequence). Trimming took 8 bases from V and 5 from J, leaving 12 bases between them. The CDR3 DNA is TGTGCCAGCCCGAATCCGGGGGAGACCCAGTACTTC. As protein: CASPNPGETQYF.

The rearrangement links TRBV12-3 or TRBV12-4 to TRBJ1-1, with 9 bases identical to TRBD1. The CDR3 spans 17 residues. V gave up 5 bases and J gave up 1 base; unmatched junction bases: 11. CDR3 sequence (DNA): TGTGCCAGCAGTCTACGTCCCGGGACAGGGACGAACACTGAAGCTTTCTTT. Translated, it gives CASSLRPGTGTNTEAFF.

The chain employs TRBV28 and TRBJ2-2; D possibly corresponds to TRBD2 (5 bases). Germline V gene sequence: CDR1 MDHEN, CDR2 SYDVKM. The V end was cut by 6 bases, the J end by 1 base, with 15 bases between. The CDR3 consists of 16 residues. The CDR3 bases are TGTGCCAGCAGCCCTAGCTCTCGTCGGAACACCGGGGAGCTGTTTTTT. Translation: CASSPSSRRNTGELFF.

This sequence joins TRBV6-2 or TRBV6-3 and TRBJ1-5; TRBD1 aligns across 9 bases. CDR3 length: 20 amino acids. J lost 0 bases, V lost 5 bases, and 17 bases had no gene match. Per germline, CDR1 MNHEY and CDR2 SVGEGT. The CDR3: CASSPQSPGTGIYSNQPQHF. CDR3 bases: TGTGCCAGCAGTCCACAAAGTCCCGGGACAGGGATCTATAGCAATCAGCCCCAGCATTTT.

This clonotype was counted a few times. This chain uses TRBV7-2 with TRBJ2-1; 14 bases map to TRBD2. V was clipped by 5 bases and J by 5 bases; unmatched bases: 5. There are 16 residues in the CDR3. CDR1 is SGHTA, CDR2 FQGNSA, per germline. The CDR3 coding sequence is TGTGCCAGCAGCAAGACTAGCGGGGGGGCCGACAATGAGCAGTTCTTC. This gives the protein CASSKTSGGADNEQFF.

The V and J genes are TRBV11-3 and TRBJ2-1, with 9 bases identical to TRBD1. CDR3 length: 17 residues. Germline-derived CDR1 and CDR2 are SGHNT and YENEEA. V was clipped by 6 bases and J by 3 bases; unmatched bases: 12. CDR3 nucleotides: TGTGCCAGCAGGTTTACCGGGACAGGGATATACTACAATGAGCAGTTCTTC. This gives the protein CASRFTGTGIYYNEQFF.

This clonotype was observed a few times. V and J are TRBV7-9 and TRBJ2-4; the D gene is possibly TRBD1 (5 bases). The CDR3 is 20 amino acids. Germline CDR1 and CDR2: SEHNR and FQNEAQ (reference sequence). Deletions cut 4 bases from V and 2 bases from J, with 27 bases between. CDR3 loop: CASSSLNGGENRQPKNIQYF. CDR3 nucleotides: TGTGCCAGCAGCTCTCTTAATGGCGGTGAAAATAGACAGCCCAAAAACATTCAGTACTTC. Looking up the rest from reference TRBV7-9 and TRBJ2-4 gives the full variable domain: DTGVSQNPRHKITKRGQNVTFRCDPISEHNRLYWYRQTLGQGPEFLTYFQNEAQLEKSRLLSDRFSAERPKGSFSTLEIQRTEQGDSAMYLCASSSLNGGENRQPKNIQYFGAGTRLSVL.

The chain couples TRBV15 to TRBJ2-7; D may match TRBD1 or TRBD2 (5 bases each). Judging by the DNA end, TRBJ2-5 fits better; the J call may be wrong. This CDR3 comprises 15 residues. Germline CDR1 and CDR2: LNHNV and YYDKDF (reference sequence). DNA for the CDR3: TGTGCCACCAGGAAAGACCTCTGGGACGGAGAGACCCAGTACTTC. Its protein product is CATRKDLWDGETQYF.

The V gene is TRBV7-3, the J gene TRBJ2-5; possibly TRBD1 for D (6 bases). Looked up from germline, CDR1 is SGHTA and CDR2 is FQGTGA. V dropped 4 bases and J dropped 2 bases, with 11 bases sitting between them. The length of the CDR3 is 14 residues. CDR3 residues: CASSWGPGQETQYF. The CDR3 region has the DNA TGTGCCAGCAGCTGGGGGCCGGGGCAAGAGACCCAGTACTTC.

The rearrangement links TRBV14 to TRBJ2-5, with TRBD2 matching over 11 bases. The end of the DNA aligns better with TRBJ2-7, so the J call may be wrong. The length of the CDR3 is 15 residues. Germline CDR1 SGHDN, CDR2 FVKESK. The CDR3 nucleotides read TGTGCCAGCAGCCTTCTTAGCGGGAGGGGCGGCGAGCAGTACTTC. It is translated as CASSLLSGRGGEQYF.

CDR3 nucleotides: TGCAGCGTTGAGGGCACAGGGACTGAAGCTTTCTTT. This encodes CSVEGTGTEAFF. The chain links TRBV29-1 to TRBJ1-1; TRBD1 might be the D (6 bases). V gave up 3 bases and J gave up 5 bases, with 10 bases separating them. Germline V CDR1 and CDR2: SQVTM, ANQGSEA. There are 12 residues in the CDR3.

The chain carries TRBV20-1 and TRBJ1-2; tentatively, D is TRBD1 (6 bases). The CDR3 is 14 amino acids. The germline V and J ends were trimmed by 0 bases and 6 bases, with 14 bases remaining between them. Germline V lookup: CDR1 DFQATT, CDR2 SNEGSKA (reference sequence). CDR3 sequence: CSARDAAGVHGYTF. The CDR3 DNA reads as TGCAGTGCTAGAGATGCGGCAGGGGTACATGGCTACACCTTC.

This clonotype occurred a few times. J is TRBJ2-7 and V is TRBV7-2, with TRBD2 matching 9 bases. The germline gives CDR1 SGHTA, CDR2 FQGNSA. The CDR3 runs 16 residues. The J segment lost 1 base and the V segment lost 1 base, leaving 5 bases of the junction unmatched. This chain's CDR3 is CASSLEAGGPSYEQYF. The CDR3 nucleotides read TGTGCCAGCAGCTTAGAGGCGGGAGGGCCATCCTACGAGCAGTACTTC.

CDR3 residues: CSARGLLAGASTDTQYF. CDR3 in DNA: TGCAGTGCTAGAGGCCTCCTAGCGGGAGCGAGCACAGATACGCAGTATTTT. This chain connects TRBV20-1 to TRBJ2-3; 10 bases map to TRBD2. This CDR3 is 17 amino acids long. Unmatched junction bases numbered 7, after V lost 1 base and J lost 0 bases. CDR1 is DFQATT, CDR2 SNEGSKA, per germline (reference sequence).

The chain links TRBV6-2 or TRBV6-3 to TRBJ1-5, with D maybe TRBD1 (5 bases). The germline gives CDR1 MNHEY, CDR2 SVGEGT. Deletions cut 8 bases from V and 4 bases from J, with 12 bases between. The CDR3 spans 13 residues. DNA of the CDR3: TGTGCCAGCCCAGGGTGGGGAAATCAGCCCCAGCATTTT. Translated, it gives CASPGWGNQPQHF.

V is TRBV5-5 and J is TRBJ2-7; 12 nucleotides agree with TRBD2. The CDR3 has 15 residues. Looked up from germline, CDR1 is SGHKS and CDR2 is YYEKEE (reference sequence). Trimming cost V 7 bases and J 8 bases; bases outside gene matches: 13. The CDR3 loop reads CASGVSSGGARKQYF. The CDR3 DNA sequence: TGTGCCAGCGGGGTTTCTAGCGGGGGGGCCCGAAAGCAGTACTTC.

V and J are TRBV20-1 and TRBJ1-6; TRBD1 matches 7 bases. The CDR3 totals 15 residues. The V gene end was trimmed by 4 bases and the J gene end by 6 bases; junction bases not matched to a gene: 9. CDR1 is DFQATT, CDR2 SNEGSKA, per germline (reference sequence). The CDR3 sequence: CSAMKSGQLNSPLHF. The CDR3 DNA sequence: TGCAGTGCTATGAAGTCGGGACAGCTTAATTCACCCCTCCACTTT.

The genes are TRBV27 and TRBJ2-7; 9 nucleotides agree with TRBD2. CDR3 size: 18 residues. V was pared by 0 bases and J by 3 bases, with 12 bases of the junction left unmatched. CDR1 is MNHEY, CDR2 SMNVEV, per germline (reference sequence). The CDR3 region is CASSLSALAGRRGYEQYF. The CDR3 region has the DNA TGTGCCAGCAGTTTATCGGCCCTAGCGGGGCGGAGAGGCTACGAGCAGTACTTC.

The table lists this clonotype with a few counts. The chain uses TRBV29-1 and TRBJ2-7; D is ambiguous. Germline CDR1 reads SQVTM; CDR2 reads ANQGSEA. The V end was cut by 4 bases, the J end by 9 bases, with 16 bases between. CDR3 length: 12 residues. The CDR3 spells CSVGVGESVQYF. The CDR3 DNA reads as TGCAGCGTTGGCGTAGGTGAGAGCGTGCAGTACTTC.

The chain carries TRBV7-9 and TRBJ2-1; 9 bases fit TRBD1. Germline V gene lookup returns CDR1 SEHNR and CDR2 FQNEAQ (reference sequence). Germline trimming cut 5 bases from V and 5 bases from J; bases unmatched to any gene: 7. The CDR3 runs to 15 residues. CDR3 in DNA: TGTGCCAGCAGCCAAACCGGGACAGGGCACAATGAGCAGTTCTTC. Residues: CASSQTGTGHNEQFF.